The entry below describes one T cell receptor beta chain. The antigen remains unidentified. This record comes from a study of radiation and T cells in renal cell carcinoma. Indicated treatment: treatment-naive control, cytoreductive nephrectomy. The repertoire was sequenced with immunoSEQ multiplex PCR; TCRdb's copy has only in-frame clones and lacks some. Of approximately 13,000 clones listed, around 50% are singletons. Study-level points and caveats: Sampling covered only roughly 1 g of each tumor.

CDR3 size: 15 residues. V was pared by 6 bases and J by 5 bases, with 19 bases between. Germline values: CDR1 MNHEY, CDR2 SVGAGI. Sequencing was performed on tumor tissue, taken from a patient whose treatment was nephrectomy without radiotherapy. The genes are TRBV6-5 and TRBJ1-2; maybe TRBD1 (5 bases). This receptor was identified in a man aged 45-65 years with renal cell carcinoma. The CDR3 sequence: CASSRPVGGGYGYTF. In DNA, the CDR3 is TGTGCCAGCAGCCGCCCTGTTGGGGGGGGATATGGCTACACCTTC.